The 6 T cell receptor beta chains in this list originate from one sample, sequenced in a study of shared clonotypes between healthy human individuals. Assay: immunoSEQ multiplex PCR; the TCRdb copy retains only in-frame clones and omits some. The table shows some 1.5 million clones, with 96% occurring only once. The sample comprised naive CD4+ T cells sorted from blood. Subset here: CD45RA+ positively selected. The receptors shown here come from a man younger than 45 in good health.

This CDR3 is CAISESRTPGTGTGELFF. The CDR3, as DNA: TGTGCCATCAGTGAGTCCCGGACCCCGGGAACGGGGACCGGGGAGCTGTTTTTT. The V call is TRBV10-3, the J call TRBJ2-2; maybe TRBD2 (5 bases). Trimming removed 0 bases from V and 5 bases from J, with 19 bases in between. The CDR3 extends over 18 amino acids. In germline, CDR1 is ENHRY, CDR2 SYGVKD.

The chain carries TRBV15 and TRBJ2-5; TRBD1 might be the D (5 bases). CDR1 is LNHNV and CDR2 is YYDKDF in the germline V gene (reference sequence). The CDR3 runs 14 residues. The ends were cut back, 1 base at V and 5 bases at J, with 11 bases in the middle. As DNA, the CDR3 is TGTGCCACCAGCAGAGTGGGGCAGGGCGAGACCCAGTACTTC. Protein product: CATSRVGQGETQYF.

V gene TRBV4-1 combines with J gene TRBJ1-5, with D maybe TRBD1 (6 bases). Trimming stripped 5 bases from V and 6 bases from J, with 20 bases between. Germline CDR1 reads MGHRA; CDR2 reads YSYEKL. The CDR3 extends over 16 amino acids. The DNA for the CDR3 is TGCGCCAGCAGCGCCCGGTACAGGGAGACAACTCAGCCCCAGCATTTT. This gives the protein CASSARYRETTQPQHF.

V gene TRBV5-5 combines with J gene TRBJ2-2; 8 bases are a match to TRBD2. The CDR3 has 18 residues. The germline gives CDR1 SGHKS, CDR2 YYEKEE (reference sequence). V was pared by 4 bases and J by 7 bases, with 18 bases of the junction left unmatched. The DNA of the CDR3 is TGTGCCAGCAGCAGCCAAAGCCCGGGACTAGGGGTCGGCGGGGAGCTGTTTTTT. Residues: CASSSQSPGLGVGGELFF.

The rearrangement joins TRBV7-2 to TRBJ2-2; the match to TRBD2 covers 7 bases. V gave up 5 bases and J gave up 5 bases; unmatched junction bases: 5. The length of the CDR3 is 14 residues. Germline-derived CDR1 and CDR2 are SGHTA and FQGNSA. For the CDR3, the DNA is TGTGCCAGCAGCAGAGCGGGAAGAACCGGGGAGCTGTTTTTT. Translating it yields CASSRAGRTGELFF.

A remark on this clone: The same CDR3 can be traced to other DNA sequences in this sample. The rearrangement links TRBV5-1 to TRBJ1-3; D remains unclear. The CDR3 contains 14 residues. Germline V gene sequence: CDR1 SGHRS, CDR2 YFSETQ. V gave up 0 bases and J gave up 2 bases, with 6 bases separating them. The CDR3 nucleotides read TGCGCCAGCAGCTTGGAGGCAGCTGGAAACACCATATATTTT. It is translated as CASSLEAAGNTIYF.